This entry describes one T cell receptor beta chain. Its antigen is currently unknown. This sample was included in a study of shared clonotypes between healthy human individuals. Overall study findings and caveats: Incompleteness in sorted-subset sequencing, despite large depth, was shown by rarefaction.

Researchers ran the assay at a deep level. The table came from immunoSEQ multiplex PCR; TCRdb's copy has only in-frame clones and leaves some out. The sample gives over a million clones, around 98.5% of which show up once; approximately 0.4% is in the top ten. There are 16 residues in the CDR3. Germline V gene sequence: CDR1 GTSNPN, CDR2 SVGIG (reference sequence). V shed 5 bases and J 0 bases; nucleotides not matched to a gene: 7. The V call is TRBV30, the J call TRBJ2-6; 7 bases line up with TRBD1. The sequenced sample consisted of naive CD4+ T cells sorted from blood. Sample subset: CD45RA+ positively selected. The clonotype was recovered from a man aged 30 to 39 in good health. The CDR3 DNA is TGTGCCTGGCATGAGACAGGGAGCTCTGGGGCCAACGTCCTGACTTTC. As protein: CAWHETGSSGANVLTF.